A selection of T cell receptor beta chains follows, all from one sample in a study of identical twins. From the 5' RACE reads, TCRdb called clonotypes with MiXCR, one entry per CDR3 protein. The repertoire consists of 450,000 or so distinct CDR3 sequences, with about 24% occurring once and the leading ten covering 2.9%. Another study also made use of these data, one on T cells expressing NK-cell markers.

Sequencing used CD4+ T cells sorted from blood. These receptors were collected from a young woman in good health. The CDR3 runs from the conserved cysteine through the conserved F or W. The order of the fields is D gene, clone size, J gene, V gene, CDR3 protein, CDR3 DNA. D genes are given only for firm matches. Only some rows state a clone size, as once, few, many or a class for expanded clones.

NA,NA,TRBJ2-7,TRBV19,CASSIIRIGYEQYF,TGTGCCAGTAGTATAATTCGGATCGGTTACGAGCAGTACTTC
TRBD1,NA,TRBJ2-1,TRBV12-3/TRBV12-4,CASSSRDRAYYNEQFF,TGTGCCAGCAGTTCCCGGGACAGGGCCTATTACAATGAGCAGTTCTTC
TRBD1,few,TRBJ1-1,TRBV5-1,CASRSRDRKGTAFF,TGCGCCAGCAGAAGCCGGGACAGGAAGGGGACAGCTTTCTTT
TRBD2,few,TRBJ2-2,TRBV10-3,CATQTGAGETGELFF,TGTGCCACCCAGACCGGGGCGGGAGAGACCGGGGAGCTGTTTTTT
NA,few,TRBJ2-5,TRBV20-1,CSARSPYQETQYF,TGCAGTGCTAGATCCCCGTACCAAGAGACCCAGTACTTC
TRBD1,NA,TRBJ2-3,TRBV18,CASSLISTGTGAPTQYF,TGTGCCAGCTCCCTTATCAGTACCGGGACAGGAGCACCTACGCAGTATTTT
NA,NA,TRBJ1-6,TRBV7-8,CAGGRVGSPLHF,TGTGCCGGGGGCAGGGTCGGCTCACCCCTCCACTTT
NA,NA,TRBJ2-1,TRBV20-1,CSAPGSRTSFNEQFF,TGCAGTGCACCTGGTAGTAGGACCTCGTTCAATGAGCAGTTCTTC
NA,few,TRBJ2-5,TRBV20-1,CSAGGIQETQYF,TGCAGTGCTGGCGGGATCCAAGAGACCCAGTACTTC
TRBD1,few,TRBJ1-4,TRBV7-9,CASSLDFDRAEKLFF,TGTGCCAGCAGCTTAGACTTCGACAGGGCAGAAAAACTGTTTTTT
NA,once,TRBJ2-5,TRBV2,CASGQVGETQYF,TGTGCCAGCGGGCAAGTCGGAGAGACCCAGTACTTC
TRBD2,NA,TRBJ2-1,TRBV10-3,CATVGPLAGAGNEQFF,TGTGCCACCGTGGGCCCGCTAGCGGGAGCGGGCAATGAGCAGTTCTTC
NA,few,TRBJ2-3,TRBV6-1,CASTSPLGYTQYF,TGTGCCAGCACCTCGCCCCTCGGTTATACGCAGTATTTT
NA,NA,TRBJ2-7,TRBV10-3,CAISGTGISYEQYF,TGTGCCATCAGTGGTACAGGGATCTCCTACGAGCAGTACTTC
TRBD2,few,TRBJ2-3,TRBV5-1,CASSPGLAGGDTQYF,TGCGCCAGCAGCCCGGGACTAGCGGGAGGAGATACGCAGTATTTT
NA,few,TRBJ2-1,TRBV12-3/TRBV12-4,CASSLDQGRKEQFF,TGTGCCAGCAGCCTAGATCAGGGGCGCAAGGAACAGTTCTTC
TRBD2,NA,TRBJ2-3,TRBV6-5,CATVSGRAALSTDTQYF,TGTGCCACCGTTAGCGGGAGGGCTGCACTAAGCACAGATACGCAGTATTTT
NA,few,TRBJ2-7,TRBV21-1,CASSKQRGGPYMEQYF,TGTGCCAGCAGCAAACAAAGAGGGGGACCTTACATGGAGCAGTACTTC
NA,few,TRBJ2-6,TRBV6-2/TRBV6-3,CASSYGNSGANVLTF,TGTGCCAGCAGTTACGGCAACTCTGGGGCCAACGTCCTGACTTTC
TRBD2,NA,TRBJ2-5,TRBV15,CATGTSGSGTQYF,TGTGCCACCGGGACTAGCGGGAGCGGGACCCAGTACTTC
NA,many,TRBJ1-1,TRBV12-3/TRBV12-4,CASSLRGAGEAFF,TGTGCCAGCAGTTTACGGGGGGCTGGTGAAGCTTTCTTT
TRBD1,NA,TRBJ2-5,TRBV7-2,CASRAPGQGQGETQYF,TGTGCCAGCAGGGCCCCGGGACAGGGGCAGGGAGAGACCCAGTACTTC
TRBD1,NA,TRBJ2-2,TRBV29-1,CSVAWTGNTGELFF,TGCAGCGTTGCGTGGACAGGGAACACCGGGGAGCTGTTTTTT
NA,NA,TRBJ2-1,TRBV3-1,CASSSLGAEGENEQFF,TGTGCCAGCAGCTCTCTCGGGGCGGAAGGGGAGAATGAGCAGTTCTTC
NA,NA,TRBJ1-1,TRBV29-1,CSAGLTEAFF,TGCAGCGCCGGACTCACTGAAGCTTTCTTT
NA,few,TRBJ2-2,TRBV9,CASSVEAIIPTGELFF,TGTGCCAGCAGCGTAGAGGCCATCATCCCCACCGGGGAGCTGTTTTTT
NA,NA,TRBJ2-4,TRBV12-3/TRBV12-4,CASSPREVAKNIQYF,TGTGCCAGCAGTCCCAGAGAGGTAGCCAAAAACATTCAGTACTTC
TRBD1,few,TRBJ1-2,TRBV5-1,CASSLSGGDYGYTF,TGCGCCAGCAGCTTGTCAGGGGGCGACTATGGCTACACCTTC
NA,NA,TRBJ2-3,TRBV20-1,CSAFKRALTDTQYF,TGCAGTGCCTTCAAGCGGGCCCTCACAGATACGCAGTATTTT
NA,NA,TRBJ2-2,TRBV9,CASSVHPTGSTGELFF,TGTGCCAGCAGCGTCCATCCGACAGGATCCACCGGGGAGCTGTTTTTT
NA,NA,TRBJ2-1,TRBV5-6,CASSLGGDPSYNEQFF,TGTGCCAGCAGCTTGGGTGGGGATCCCTCCTACAATGAGCAGTTCTTC
TRBD2,few,TRBJ2-5,TRBV6-1,CASGPGGAGETQYF,TGTGCCAGCGGCCCCGGGGGGGCCGGGGAGACCCAGTACTTC
NA,NA,TRBJ1-1,TRBV29-1,CSVDRVRYTEAFF,TGCAGCGTTGACAGGGTACGGTACACTGAAGCTTTCTTT
NA,NA,TRBJ2-5,TRBV2,CASSKEFQETQYF,TGTGCCAGCAGCAAAGAGTTCCAAGAGACCCAGTACTTC
TRBD1,few,TRBJ2-4,TRBV7-9,CASSSTASGQGFYF,TGTGCCAGCAGCTCCACGGCCTCGGGACAGGGGTTTTACTTC
NA,NA,TRBJ2-2,TRBV7-3,CASSLLDRGELFF,TGTGCCAGCAGCTTACTTGACCGGGGGGAGCTGTTTTTT
NA,NA,TRBJ2-1,TRBV18,CASSKTVSTYNEQFF,TGTGCCAGCTCAAAGACAGTCTCAACGTACAATGAGCAGTTCTTC
NA,NA,TRBJ2-4,TRBV7-2,CASSAFTNTKPSDF,TGTGCCAGCAGCGCCTTCACGAATACCAAACCTAGTGACTTC
NA,NA,TRBJ1-2,TRBV7-2,CASSFNKRDGYTF,TGTGCCAGCAGCTTCAACAAGAGGGATGGCTACACCTTC
TRBD2,NA,TRBJ2-7,TRBV3-1,CASSPGGIAGGFGEQYF,TGTGCCAGCAGCCCCGGCGGGATAGCGGGGGGTTTCGGCGAGCAGTACTTC
NA,NA,TRBJ2-7,TRBV20-1,CSAGPGELYEQYF,TGCAGTGCTGGCCCCGGGGAACTCTATGAGCAGTACTTC
NA,few,TRBJ2-6,TRBV7-2,CASSPLGSGANVLTF,TGTGCCAGCAGCCCCCTGGGCTCTGGGGCCAACGTCCTGACTTTC
TRBD2,NA,TRBJ2-1,TRBV20-1,CSARGTSSYNEQFF,TGCAGTGCTAGAGGGACTAGCTCCTACAATGAGCAGTTCTTC
NA,NA,TRBJ1-5,TRBV20-1,CSARSTVGGNQPQHF,TGCAGTGCTAGGTCGACAGTCGGCGGCAATCAGCCCCAGCATTTT
NA,NA,TRBJ2-1,TRBV6-1,CASSESHNEQFF,TGTGCCAGCAGTGAAAGCCACAATGAGCAGTTCTTC
NA,many,TRBJ1-6,TRBV7-8,CASSLSSTNSPLHF,TGTGCCAGCAGCTTGTCCTCCACAAATTCACCCCTCCACTTT
NA,few,TRBJ1-1,TRBV7-9,CASFDRSTEAFF,TGTGCCAGCTTTGACCGGAGCACTGAAGCTTTCTTT
TRBD1,NA,TRBJ2-6,TRBV29-1,CSVTVRGTGGAGRAGANVLTF,TGCAGCGTCACGGTGCGTGGGACAGGGGGCGCTGGACGGGCTGGGGCCAACGTCCTGACTTTC
NA,NA,TRBJ2-5,TRBV20-1,CSARDPTGTPYQETQYF,TGCAGTGCTAGAGACCCCACAGGGACTCCGTACCAAGAGACCCAGTACTTC
TRBD1,NA,TRBJ1-1,TRBV12-3/TRBV12-4,CASSLRQGNNEAFF,TGTGCCAGCAGTTTGAGACAGGGCAACAATGAAGCTTTCTTT
NA,few,TRBJ1-1,TRBV20-1,CSAGGGSNTEAFF,TGCAGTGCTGGGGGTGGGTCGAACACTGAAGCTTTCTTT
TRBD1,NA,TRBJ2-1,TRBV4-3,CASSRLGTGWGRQFF,TGCGCCAGCAGCCGCCTCGGGACAGGGTGGGGGAGACAGTTCTTC
NA,NA,TRBJ1-5,TRBV6-2/TRBV6-3,CASSYWRGAGNQPQHF,TGTGCCAGCAGTTACTGGAGGGGGGCTGGCAATCAGCCCCAGCATTTT
NA,NA,TRBJ2-3,TRBV6-1,CASSPTTFSTDTQYF,TGTGCCAGCAGCCCGACTACATTTAGCACAGATACGCAGTATTTT
NA,few,TRBJ1-2,TRBV9,CASSVSQIYGYTF,TGTGCCAGCAGCGTCTCACAGATCTATGGCTACACCTTC
NA,NA,TRBJ2-1,TRBV20-1,CSAMGRDNNEQFF,TGCAGTGCCATGGGTCGGGACAACAATGAGCAGTTCTTC
TRBD1,few,TRBJ1-4,TRBV12-3/TRBV12-4,CASSWTGGGEKLFF,TGTGCCAGCAGTTGGACAGGGGGCGGTGAAAAACTGTTTTTT